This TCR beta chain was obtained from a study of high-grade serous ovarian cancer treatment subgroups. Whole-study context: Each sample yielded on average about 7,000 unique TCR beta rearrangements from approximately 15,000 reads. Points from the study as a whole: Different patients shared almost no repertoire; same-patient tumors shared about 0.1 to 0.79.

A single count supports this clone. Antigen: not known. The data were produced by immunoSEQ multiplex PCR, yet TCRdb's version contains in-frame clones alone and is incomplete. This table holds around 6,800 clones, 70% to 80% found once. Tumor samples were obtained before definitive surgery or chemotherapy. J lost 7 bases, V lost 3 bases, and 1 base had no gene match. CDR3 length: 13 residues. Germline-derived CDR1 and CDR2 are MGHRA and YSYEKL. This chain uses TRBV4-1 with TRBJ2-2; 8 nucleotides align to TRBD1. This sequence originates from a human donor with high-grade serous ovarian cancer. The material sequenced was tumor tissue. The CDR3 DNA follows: TGCGCCAGCAGCCACGGACAGGGCGGGGAGCTGTTTTTT. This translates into CASSHGQGGELFF.